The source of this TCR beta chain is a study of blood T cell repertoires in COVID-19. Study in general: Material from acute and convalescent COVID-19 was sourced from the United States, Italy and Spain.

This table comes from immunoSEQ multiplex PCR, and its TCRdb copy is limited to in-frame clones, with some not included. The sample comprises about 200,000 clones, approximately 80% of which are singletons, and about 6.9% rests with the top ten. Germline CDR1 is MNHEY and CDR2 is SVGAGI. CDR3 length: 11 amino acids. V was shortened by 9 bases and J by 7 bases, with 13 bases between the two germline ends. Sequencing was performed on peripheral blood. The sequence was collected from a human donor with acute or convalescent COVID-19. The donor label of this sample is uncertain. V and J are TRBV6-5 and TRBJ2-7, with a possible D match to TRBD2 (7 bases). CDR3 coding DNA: TGTGCCAGGGGGGGGGCGCGGGAGCAGTACTTC. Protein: CARGGAREQYF.